In this sample, the clone carrying this TCR beta chain turned up many times. Researchers attached unique molecular identifiers to individual cDNA molecules. One entry per CDR3 protein results from TCRdb running MiXCR on the 5' RACE reads. The sample holds some 45,000 distinct CDR3 sequences; under 4.5% are singletons and the top ten take around 2.9%. The data stem from a study of early T cells in non-severe SARS-CoV-2 infection. Germline V gene lookup returns CDR1 SGHRS and CDR2 YFSETQ. The CDR3 totals 14 residues. Trimming pared 4 bases from V and 7 bases from J, leaving 17 bases between. Sequencing input: whole blood. The clonotype originates from an adult who was a healthcare worker with PCR-confirmed SARS-CoV-2 infection or an uninfected control (not recorded which). The chain is built from TRBV5-1 and TRBJ1-2; D might be TRBD1 (5 bases). The CDR3 coding sequence is TGCGCCAGCAGCACCACACTAGGGGCTGGTGGCTACACCTTC. Protein sequence: CASSTTLGAGGYTF.